This TCR beta chain was profiled in a study of CD8 T cells in Susac syndrome. Across the study: Patients with Susac syndrome, at blood draw, were therapy-naive, on corticosteroids, or on intravenous immunoglobulin alone.

It was with random hexamers that roughly 0.45 to 1 ug RNA was reverse transcribed. TCRdb fed the immunoSEQ multiplex PCR reads into MiXCR, producing one record per CDR3 protein. The top ten hold about 0.3% of the sample, which has some 94,000 distinct CDR3 sequences, around 94% seen once. General study results and limits: The study acknowledged a relatively small number of individuals in its TCR sequencing and HLA analysis.

Diagnostic criteria for definite or probable disease, in their recently defined form, were met by the patients with Susac syndrome. In the case of this clonotype: Its antigen is unidentified.

The germline V gene has CDR1 SGHVS and CDR2 FQNEAQ. The J segment lost 11 bases and the V segment lost 4 bases, leaving 13 bases of the junction unmatched. The CDR3 runs 14 residues. The receptor comes from a human donor with Susac syndrome. This sequence joins TRBV7-8 and TRBJ1-1; 7 bases match TRBD1. Sequenced material: CD4+ T cells from PBMCs. The CDR3 loop is CASSSYSRGLGAFF. CDR3 coding DNA: TGTGCCAGCAGCTCTTACTCTAGGGGGCTCGGGGCTTTCTTT.